A single T cell receptor (beta chain) is shown here with its context. What it binds is not known. This entry is derived from a study of long-term antiretroviral therapy in people with HIV. Study outcomes and limitations: Diversity increased after ART yet remained lower than in transplant donor controls.

With 2 bases removed from V and 4 bases from J, the gap between germline ends came to 13 bases. This CDR3 contains 15 residues. The germline V gene has CDR1 SGHKS and CDR2 YYEKEE (reference sequence). The assay used was immunoSEQ (version v3.0), run at survey level. Produced via immunoSEQ multiplex PCR; TCRdb's table is partial and in-frame only. The top ten hold around 3.3% of the sample, which has under 25,000 clones, about 90% seen once. The V call is TRBV5-5, the J call TRBJ1-5; D is unclear. The TCR originated in a woman aged 45-60 years with HIV. This sample comprised unsorted PBMCs, obtained about 2.7 years after starting antiretroviral therapy. The CDR3 bases are TGTGCCAGCAGCTTAGCCCCTGGGAGGAATCAGCCCCAGCATTTT. Protein product: CASSLAPGRNQPQHF. Combining the CDR3 with reference TRBV5-5 and TRBJ1-5 gives the whole variable domain DAGVTQSPTHLIKTRGQQVTLRCSPISGHKSVSWYQQVLGQGPQFIFQYYEKEERGRGNFPDRFSARQFPNYSSELNVNALLLGDSALYLCASSLAPGRNQPQHFGDGTRLSIL.